These 27 T cell receptor beta chains share one sample of origin, sequenced in a study of control samples from healthy donors and cancer patients (dated by TCRdb to the early 2020s). The method behind the library was the immunoSEQ multiplex PCR assay. TCRdb obtained this table from immuneACCESS and retained in-frame rearrangements with V and J assigned. These tables miss some clones; where compared with another copy, unresolved V genes account for less than half of the shortfall, and the remainder is unexplained. The sample has 200,000 to 250,000 clones on record, roughly 94% of them singletons. Clones ranked in the top ten supply around 1.5% of the sample. Sequencing was carried out using blood. Source of these receptors: a man aged 50 to 59 in good health.

V is TRBV15 and J is TRBJ1-5; D remains unclear. This CDR3 region has 15 residues. CDR1 is LNHNV and CDR2 is YYDKDF in the germline V gene (reference sequence). Trimming stripped 0 bases from V and 0 bases from J, with 6 bases between. DNA of the CDR3: TGTGCCACCAGCAGAGAGGGCATTAGCAATCAGCCCCAGCATTTT. This translates into CATSREGISNQPQHF.

V usage is TRBV7-2 and J usage is TRBJ1-4, with D unclear. This CDR3 has 14 residues. CDR1 is SGHTA, CDR2 FQGNSA, per germline. V lost 4 bases and J lost 6, with 12 bases in between. CDR3 sequence reads: CASSSYGPYEKLFF. CDR3 coding DNA: TGTGCCAGCAGCTCATACGGACCTTATGAAAAACTGTTTTTT.

This clone has only one observation. The chain links TRBV2 to TRBJ1-5; maybe TRBD1 (5 bases). Germline V gene sequence: CDR1 SNHLY, CDR2 FYNNEI. There are 13 residues in the CDR3. Trimming removed 6 bases at V and 6 bases at J, with 12 bases between. CDR3 sequence: CASRGGTVQPQHF. The CDR3 nucleotides are TGTGCCAGCAGGGGGGGAACAGTTCAGCCCCAGCATTTT. Full variable domain (rest looked up from reference TRBV2 and TRBJ1-5): EPEVTQTPSHQVTQMGQEVILRCVPISNHLYFYWYRQILGQKVEFLVSFYNNEISEKSEIFDDQFSVERPDGSNFTLKIRSTKLEDSAMYFCASRGGTVQPQHFGDGTRLSIL.

The V gene is TRBV3-1 (or the pseudogene TRBV3-2), the J gene TRBJ2-3; either TRBD1 or TRBD2 may fit D (5 bases each). CDR3 length equals 13 residues. V dropped 7 bases and J dropped 3 bases, with 11 bases sitting between them. The germline CDR1 and CDR2 sequences are LGHDT and YNNKEL (reference sequence). This CDR3 reads CASTLGGTDTQYF. As DNA, the CDR3 is TGTGCCAGCACCCTTGGGGGTACAGATACGCAGTATTTT.

V is TRBV5-4 and J is TRBJ1-2; 11 bases align to TRBD1. The CDR3 is made up of 14 amino acids. Losses at the gene ends were 4 bases for V and 5 bases for J; bases not matched to a gene: 4. Germline values: CDR1 SGHNT, CDR2 YYREEE (reference sequence). CDR3 sequence reads: CASSQDRGLYGYTF. The CDR3 nucleotides are TGTGCCAGCAGCCAGGACAGGGGGCTTTATGGCTACACCTTC.

The chain links TRBV29-1 to TRBJ1-1, with D uncertain. Per the germline V gene, CDR1 is SQVTM and CDR2 is ANQGSEA. The CDR3 consists of 13 residues. The V end was cut by 3 bases, the J end by 3 bases, with 11 bases between. The CDR3 loop reads CSVDRQRDTEAFF. The CDR3 nucleotides read TGCAGCGTTGATAGGCAGAGGGACACTGAAGCTTTCTTT.

The rearrangement links TRBV11-2 to TRBJ2-7; 9 positions agree with TRBD1. Per germline, CDR1 SGHAT and CDR2 FQNNGV. The V segment lost 5 bases and the J segment 3 bases; nucleotides outside the gene matches: 5. The CDR3 runs to 14 residues. DNA of the CDR3: TGTGCCAGCAGCATGGGACAGGGAAACTACGAGCAGTACTTC. It is translated as CASSMGQGNYEQYF.

This chain uses TRBV27 with TRBJ2-2; a weak D match, TRBD2 (5 bases). CDR1 is MNHEY, CDR2 SMNVEV, per germline (reference sequence). This CDR3 spans 11 amino acids. Trimming left V 5 bases short and J 8 bases short, with 6 bases between. The CDR3 loop reads CASSRGGELFF. CDR3 DNA sequence: TGTGCCAGCAGTCGGGGAGGGGAGCTGTTTTTT.

The V call is TRBV2, the J call TRBJ2-7; a weak D match, TRBD1 (6 bases). Trimming took 6 bases from V and 7 from J, leaving 10 bases between them. This CDR3 is built from 11 residues. Germline assignment: CDR1 SNHLY and CDR2 FYNNEI. In nucleotides, the CDR3 is TGTGCCAGCAGGGGGGCAGGAGAGCAGTACTTC. Amino acids: CASRGAGEQYF.

The CDR3 protein is CASSQDSGLYTEAFF. CDR3 bases: TGTGCCAGCAGCCAAGATAGCGGGTTATACACTGAAGCTTTCTTT. This rearrangement joins TRBV14 to TRBJ1-1; D gene uncertain. Germline loops: CDR1 SGHDN, CDR2 FVKESK. CDR3 length: 15 residues. V dropped 0 bases and J dropped 3 bases, with 11 bases sitting between them.

The chain recombines TRBV7-3 with TRBJ1-6; D might be TRBD1 (6 bases). Between the trimmed V and J ends, which lost 5 bases and 7 bases, there was a span of 12 bases. The CDR3 length is 14 residues. The germline V gene has CDR1 SGHTA and CDR2 FQGTGA. The CDR3 here is CASSAFGQNSPLHF. The CDR3 DNA reads TGTGCCAGCAGCGCCTTTGGACAGAATTCACCCCTCCACTTT.

The chain joins TRBV2 to TRBJ2-5, with D perhaps matching TRBD2 (5 bases). CDR3 length: 15 amino acids. The germline V and J ends were trimmed by 2 bases and 4 bases, with 14 bases remaining between them. CDR1 SNHLY and CDR2 FYNNEI come from the germline V gene. This CDR3 is CASSEIEGARETQYF. The CDR3 nucleotides are TGTGCCAGCAGTGAAATTGAGGGCGCCAGAGAGACCCAGTACTTC.

To note about this clone: The junction does not match germline at one end; this may be a read error. The chain is built from TRBV4-1 and TRBJ2-1, with D hard to call. Germline V lookup: CDR1 MGHRA, CDR2 YSYEKL. The CDR3 runs 14 residues. CDR3 amino acids: CASSQDKAYSEQFF. DNA for the CDR3: TGCGCCAGCAGCCAAGATAAAGCGTACAGTGAGCAGTTCTTC.

This clone has just one count. This chain links TRBV3-1 (or the pseudogene TRBV3-2) with TRBJ2-3; 8 bases map to TRBD2. Germline V gene lookup returns CDR1 LGHDT and CDR2 YNNKEL (reference sequence). V lost 3 bases to trimming and J lost 2 bases; unmatched junction nucleotides: 4. This CDR3 contains 15 residues. CDR3 region: CASSHAGGYTDTQYF. The CDR3 nucleotides are TGTGCCAGCAGCCATGCGGGGGGATACACAGATACGCAGTATTTT.

The chain recombines TRBV27 with TRBJ2-5; tentative D call: TRBD1 (5 bases). Germline CDR1 is MNHEY and CDR2 is SMNVEV (reference sequence). The V end lost 6 bases, the J end lost 5 bases, and 13 bases lay between the germline ends. The CDR3 totals 13 residues. DNA of the CDR3: TGTGCCAGCAGGGAACCAGGGCGGGAGACCCAGTACTTC. Encoded protein: CASREPGRETQYF.

V is TRBV6-2 or TRBV6-3 and J is TRBJ2-3; 10 nucleotides align to TRBD2. This CDR3 spans 16 amino acids. Germline V CDR1 and CDR2: MNHEY, SVGEGT. J gave up 2 bases and V 0 bases, and 2 bases lay outside the gene matches. The CDR3 sequence: CASSYSSGGYTDTQYF. CDR3 in DNA: TGTGCCAGCAGTTACTCTAGCGGGGGGTACACAGATACGCAGTATTTT.

This clone was picked up one time. The chain uses TRBV7-8 and TRBJ1-1; D call uncertain. CDR3 length equals 16 residues. V dropped 1 base and J dropped 6 bases, with 18 bases sitting between them. Germline V gene data show CDR1 as SGHVS and CDR2 as FQNEAQ. CDR3 DNA sequence: TGTGCCAGCAGCTTAGTTTACGGGGTTTCGGGCGCTGAAGCTTTCTTT. Its translation: CASSLVYGVSGAEAFF.

This rearrangement joins TRBV2 to TRBJ1-5; D remains unclear. V dropped 5 bases and J dropped 4 bases, with 9 bases sitting between them. The CDR3 is 13 amino acids. Germline V gene sequence: CDR1 SNHLY, CDR2 FYNNEI. For the CDR3, the DNA is TGTGCCAGCAGTTGGGAGGGAAATCAGCCCCAGCATTTT. This encodes CASSWEGNQPQHF.

The chain has TRBV27 and TRBJ2-6; 10 bases are shared with TRBD2. Germline CDR1 is MNHEY and CDR2 is SMNVEV (reference sequence). The CDR3 has 20 amino acids. V dropped 5 bases and J dropped 0; count of bases not matched to a gene: 13. CDR3 DNA sequence: TGTGCCAGCAGTCCTCTAGTAGCGGGGGGCCCGAGCTCTGGGGCCAACGTCCTGACTTTC. Translating it yields CASSPLVAGGPSSGANVLTF.

The rearrangement links TRBV6-1 to TRBJ1-5; 9 bases match TRBD1. Trimming removed 4 bases from V and 0 bases from J; junction bases left unmatched: 4. This CDR3 has 16 residues. Per germline, CDR1 MNHNS and CDR2 SASEGT. CDR3 nucleotide sequence: TGTGCCAGCAGTGCGCGACAGGGGGGTAGCAATCAGCCCCAGCATTTT. Translated: CASSARQGGSNQPQHF.

The chain uses TRBV7-2 and TRBJ1-3; D is ambiguous. The ends were cut back, 7 bases at V and 2 bases at J, with 6 bases in the middle. The CDR3 spans 12 residues. Germline V lookup: CDR1 SGHTA, CDR2 FQGNSA. The CDR3 region has the DNA TGTGCCAGCACAGACACTGGAAACACCATATATTTT. This encodes CASTDTGNTIYF.

The chain is built from TRBV6-5 and TRBJ2-1; D is perhaps TRBD2 (6 bases). The germline gives CDR1 MNHEY, CDR2 SVGAGI. This CDR3 region has 13 residues. Deletions cut 10 bases from V and 1 base from J, with 11 bases between. The CDR3 protein is CATQLASYNEQFF. The CDR3 region has the DNA TGTGCCACCCAACTAGCTTCCTACAATGAGCAGTTCTTC.

The chain recombines TRBV5-5 with TRBJ1-2; 8 nucleotides align to TRBD1. The V gene end was trimmed by 2 bases and the J gene end by 5 bases; junction bases not matched to a gene: 17. Germline V CDR1 and CDR2: SGHKS, YYEKEE (reference sequence). This CDR3 comprises 18 residues. The CDR3 is CASSLSGTGPPRGYGYTF. The CDR3 DNA follows: TGTGCCAGCAGCTTAAGCGGGACAGGACCCCCGAGGGGTTATGGCTACACCTTC. The whole variable domain, remainder taken from reference TRBV5-5 and TRBJ1-2, is DAGVTQSPTHLIKTRGQQVTLRCSPISGHKSVSWYQQVLGQGPQFIFQYYEKEERGRGNFPDRFSARQFPNYSSELNVNALLLGDSALYLCASSLSGTGPPRGYGYTFGSGTRLTVV.

This sequence joins TRBV9 and TRBJ1-1; TRBD1 agrees at 7 bases. Germline values: CDR1 SGDLS, CDR2 YYNGEE. The CDR3 covers 17 residues. V dropped 3 bases and J dropped 1; count of bases not matched to a gene: 12. CDR3 sequence (DNA): TGTGCCAGCAGCGCCGCCACCTCGGGACAGAAGAACACTGAAGCTTTCTTT. Its protein product is CASSAATSGQKNTEAFF.

This clone has a single count. The chain uses TRBV9 and TRBJ1-1; D not resolved. In germline, CDR1 is SGDLS, CDR2 YYNGEE. Trimming removed 3 bases at V and 1 base at J, with 10 bases between. This CDR3 has 14 residues. The CDR3 region is CASSAHHRNTEAFF. The CDR3 DNA reads as TGTGCCAGCAGCGCCCACCATAGGAACACTGAAGCTTTCTTT.

J is TRBJ2-3 and V is TRBV5-1; either TRBD1 or TRBD2 may fit D (5 bases each). Germline assignment: CDR1 SGHRS and CDR2 YFSETQ. CDR3 length: 13 residues. The V gene lost 2 bases and the J gene lost 3 bases, with 7 bases spanning the gap. The CDR3 sequence: CASSFWGTDTQYF. CDR3 nucleotide sequence: TGCGCCAGCAGCTTTTGGGGGACAGATACGCAGTATTTT.

J is TRBJ2-6 and V is TRBV5-1, with D perhaps matching TRBD1 (5 bases). Germline values: CDR1 SGHRS, CDR2 YFSETQ. CDR3 length equals 16 residues. V lost 4 bases and J lost 0, with 11 bases in between. The CDR3 loop is CASSRTTGSGANVLTF. In DNA form, the CDR3 reads TGCGCCAGCAGCCGAACAACAGGCTCTGGGGCCAACGTCCTGACTTTC.